Sequencing of this T cell receptor (beta chain) was carried out in a study of T cell changes during pregnancy in multiple sclerosis. Using immunoSEQ multiplex PCR, the repertoire was profiled, and TCRdb retains in-frame clones only, with some absent. The table lists tens of thousands of clones, about nine tenths of them singletons. The V segment lost 8 bases and the J segment 8 bases; nucleotides outside the gene matches: 7. CDR1 and CDR2 (germline): MDHEN, SYDVKM. This CDR3 region has 12 residues. The specimen was peripheral blood, collected in the second trimester of pregnancy. The chain employs TRBV28 and TRBJ1-2, with 8 positions matching TRBD1. The receptor's source is a female donor in good health, enrolled as a control in a pregnancy study. CDR3 protein: CASAQGARGYTF. CDR3 coding DNA: TGTGCCAGCGCTCAGGGGGCGCGAGGCTACACCTTC.